This TCR beta chain was observed in a study of metastatic and nonmetastatic thyroid tumors. Study-wide context: Blood and tumor or nodule tissue repertoires from malignant and benign thyroid patients were compared. Whole-study findings and limits: TCR beta diversity was reportedly significantly higher in malignant thyroid tumors than benign nodules, in blood and tumor.

Methods used by the authors: Variation in CDR3 across clinicopathological groups served as the basis for constructing a distant-metastasis classifier in papillary thyroid cancer. MiXCR was used by TCRdb to re-call the PCR reads. TCRdb's processing, not the authors' own work, is the source of the V and J calls. This table has some 26,000 clones, 20% to 30% appearing once. Thyroid surgery was performed in patients who had received no treatment beforehand. This CDR3 contains 14 residues. J lost 8 bases, V lost 1 base, and 1 base had no gene match. Germline CDR1 and CDR2: LNHDA and SQIVND (reference sequence). In this sample, this clone is medium-sized (0.01 to 0.1%). The antigen remains undetermined.

The V gene is TRBV19, the J gene TRBJ1-6, with 8 bases matching TRBD1. Sample: blood. The TCR comes from a male donor with papillary thyroid cancer or a benign thyroid nodule (not recorded which). Some clones in this sample may be carry-over from other donors' samples. CDR3 bases: TGTGCCAGTAGTATAGTGGACAGGGATTCACCCCTCCACTTT. Amino acid sequence: CASSIVDRDSPLHF.